The T cell receptor beta chain described here comes from a study of shared clonotypes between healthy human individuals. Points from the study as a whole: Sorted-subset sequencing, rarefaction showed, was incomplete despite large depth. It was observed that roughly 5% of naive CD4 clonotypes were shared across several donors. Read depth was anticipated to influence clonotype sharing among donors.

The split of CD4+ cells yielded CD45RA+ naive and CD45RA-negative memory subsets. The CDR3 covers 17 residues. Looked up from germline, CDR1 is SGHDN and CDR2 is FVKESK. Between the trimmed V and J ends, which lost 3 bases and 3 bases, there was a span of 20 bases. As to this clone: Its specificity is not known.

Measured with immunoSEQ multiplex PCR; TCRdb has only the in-frame clones, and not every one. The table records over 2 million clones, 85% to 95% of them present only once. The material sequenced was naive CD4+ T cells from PBMCs. Subset in this sample: CD45RA+ positively selected. The J gene is TRBJ1-1, the V gene TRBV14, with unresolved D. This clonotype originated in a man aged 18 to 35 in good health. Some clones in this sample may be carry-over from other donors' samples. In DNA form, the CDR3 reads TGTGCCAGCAGCCAGTTTCTGGGGAGCCCTCGAGACACTGAAGCTTTCTTT. Residues: CASSQFLGSPRDTEAFF.